Below, 10 T cell receptor beta chains from the same sample are listed, as sequenced in a study of regulatory T cells in long-lasting Graves disease. The time point here: newly diagnosed GD, antithyroid drugs for less than 3 months. The TCR library was made from RNA that had been extracted from PBMCs in TRIzol. HTBI primers from iRepertoire and Arm-PCR of CDR3 regions yielded the TCR beta libraries. MiXCR, run by TCRdb on the multiplex PCR reads, gives a single entry per CDR3 protein. Here the sample spans roughly 530,000 distinct CDR3 sequences, roughly 15% being singletons. This sample also appeared in a second study, on T cells in Graves' hyperthyroidism and ophthalmopathy.

Specimen: peripheral blood mononuclear cells (PBMCs), collected at new diagnosis, from a patient treated with antithyroid drugs. The receptors were gathered from a woman aged 35-65 years with Graves disease.

CDR3 sequence: CASSPRPPGDNSPLHF. The CDR3 bases are TGCGCCAGCAGCCCGAGGCCACCTGGGGATAATTCACCCCTCCACTTT. The chain combines TRBV5-1 with TRBJ1-6, with D uncertain. With 4 bases removed from V and 5 bases from J, the gap between germline ends came to 16 bases. This CDR3 has 16 residues. Germline V gene data show CDR1 as SGHRS and CDR2 as YFSETQ.

This clonotype occurred many times. This chain connects TRBV7-2 to TRBJ2-5; D possibly corresponds to TRBD1 (5 bases). Trimming pared 1 base from V and 9 bases from J, leaving 12 bases between. CDR3 size: 13 residues. Germline-derived CDR1 and CDR2 are SGHTA and FQGNSA. As DNA, the CDR3 is TGTGCCAGCAGCTTAGAGGGGTCCCAGTCCCAGTACTTC. Its translation: CASSLEGSQSQYF.

This clonotype was picked up a small number of times. The junction departs from germline at one end; a sequencing error may be responsible. The V and J genes are TRBV25-1 and TRBJ2-1; D ambiguous. The V gene's germline CDR1 is MGHDK and CDR2 SYGVNS. This CDR3 comprises 13 residues. This CDR3 reads CASSGHSYNEQSF. The CDR3 nucleotides are TGTGCCAGCAGTGGTCACAGTTACAATGAGCAGTCCTTC.

This clonotype was detected ten times or more. The V and J genes are TRBV20-1 and TRBJ2-7, with D possibly TRBD2 on 5 matching bases. The V end lost 6 bases, the J end lost 0 bases, and 9 bases lay between the germline ends. CDR1 DFQATT and CDR2 SNEGSKA come from the germline V gene (reference sequence). The CDR3 is made up of 12 amino acids. The CDR3 nucleotides are TGCAGTGCCGCGGACTCCTCCTACGAGCAGTACTTC. It codes for CSAADSSYEQYF.

This clonotype was found a few times. A read error is likely, as this CDR3 ends without the conserved phenylalanine or tryptophan. The chain recombines TRBV12-3 or TRBV12-4 with TRBJ2-2; 9 nucleotides align to TRBD2. The V and J ends lost 6 bases and 2 bases, in that order; junction bases with no gene match: 13. The CDR3 is 18 amino acids. In DNA form, the CDR3 reads TGTGCCAGCAGGCCCGGACGGCGGGGGGGCTTAAACACCGGGGAGCTGTTTCTT. This translates into CASRPGRRGGLNTGELFL.

This clonotype showed up many times. CDR3 amino acids: CASSPGTGIAYNEQFF. The CDR3 DNA sequence: TGTGCCAGCAGCCCCGGTACAGGGATTGCCTACAATGAGCAGTTCTTC. This sequence joins TRBV11-3 and TRBJ2-1; TRBD1 might be the D (6 bases). The CDR3 runs 16 residues. V lost 5 bases and J 2 bases, leaving 16 bases between the germline ends. CDR1 and CDR2 from the germline V gene are SGHNT and YENEEA.

In this sample, this clonotype turned up a few times. This chain connects TRBV20-1 to TRBJ1-1, with D unclear. The V end lost 3 bases, the J end lost 0 bases, and 11 bases lay between the germline ends. Germline V gene sequence: CDR1 DFQATT, CDR2 SNEGSKA (reference sequence). This CDR3 comprises 14 residues. The CDR3 region has the DNA TGCAGTGCTAGGCAGGATTCCCTGAACACTGAAGCTTTCTTT. Its protein product is CSARQDSLNTEAFF.

The chain combines TRBV9 with TRBJ2-3, with D maybe TRBD2 (6 bases). Germline loops: CDR1 SGDLS, CDR2 YYNGEE. V was cut by 0 bases and J by 2 bases, with 16 bases left in between. The CDR3 loop spans 17 amino acids. CDR3 coding DNA: TGTGCCAGCAGCGTAGCTGCCAGATGGGGGGACACAGATACGCAGTATTTT. This codes for CASSVAARWGDTDTQYF.

This clonotype came up many times. The chain carries TRBV7-6 and TRBJ1-5; no clear D. This CDR3 has 16 amino acids. CDR1 SGHVS and CDR2 FNYEAQ come from the germline V gene. The V gene lost 1 base and the J gene lost 5 bases, with 15 bases spanning the gap. This CDR3 reads CASSLDRGAVDQPQHF. CDR3 nucleotide sequence: TGTGCCAGCAGCTTAGACAGAGGAGCGGTAGATCAGCCCCAGCATTTT.

J is TRBJ1-2 and V is TRBV9; maybe TRBD1 (5 bases). Germline V gene sequence: CDR1 SGDLS, CDR2 YYNGEE. The V end was cut by 3 bases, the J end by 8 bases, with 11 bases between. The CDR3 runs 12 residues. The CDR3 spells CASSETARGYTF. For the CDR3, the DNA is TGTGCCAGCAGCGAGACAGCGAGAGGCTACACCTTC.